The sequence of this T cell receptor beta chain was determined in a study of radiation and T cells in renal cell carcinoma. About the study: Nephrectomy followed 15 Gy stereotactic body radiation by 4 weeks.

The CDR3 totals 17 residues. Per germline, CDR1 LNHNV and CDR2 YYDKDF (reference sequence). Trimming cost V 2 bases and J 2 bases; bases outside gene matches: 8. Noted time point: baseline pretreatment blood. Described treatment: 15 Gy SBRT to primary tumor, nephrectomy 4 weeks later. This renal cell carcinoma was of the clear cell type. Measured with immunoSEQ multiplex PCR; TCRdb has only the in-frame clones, and not every one. This sample carries about 140,000 clones, 83% of them seen once, and the ten largest clones take roughly 23%. The receptor was derived from a woman in her fifties or sixties with renal cell carcinoma. The sample here was blood, taken from a patient whose treatment included radiotherapy and nephrectomy. V usage is TRBV15 and J usage is TRBJ1-4, with 7 bases fitting TRBD1. The CDR3 spells CATSRTRGLLTNEKLFF. DNA for the CDR3: TGTGCCACCAGCAGAACTAGGGGGCTGTTGACTAATGAAAAACTGTTTTTT.